This note documents a single TCR beta chain sequence. The clone's antigen remains unknown. No base quality values were provided; no much bigger clone lies one nucleotide off. TCRbeta CDR3 regions were amplified from genomic DNA by means of the immunoSEQ Assay, a bias-controlled multiplex PCR. For the original study's pipeline: The number of nucleated cells in each sample was estimated by amplification of reference gene primers within the assay. To quantify the absolute abundance of each unique TCRbeta CDR3 rearrangement, sequence reads were collapsed and filtered. Productive Simpson clonality was computed per sample as the square root of Simpson's diversity index over productive rearrangements. The clones in this table, taken by TCRdb from immuneACCESS, are in-frame only. Not every clone is retained; where verified, under half of the shortfall comes from an unresolved V gene, and the cause of the rest is unknown. V and J calls and clone size are those listed in that table; D and trimming were worked out from the DNA. Across this sample there are around 60,000 clones, with 73% seen only once. Less than 20% of the sample is taken by the ten largest.

Each collaborating institution followed its own protocols to collect whole blood in K2EDTA tubes. Collaborator samples were shipped for TCRbeta analysis as frozen whole blood, isolated PBMCs, or DNA extracted from either sample type. This sample was included in a study of blood T cell repertoires in COVID-19 (dated by TCRdb to 2018 to 2021). Broadly, across the study: Samples from collaborators originated in the United States, Italy and Spain and spanned both the acute and convalescent phases of COVID-19. Where available, HLA class I and class II types were obtained from metadata supplied by the sample provider rather than from assay-based typing. The prospective study material was composed of cDNA or gDNA derived from T cells, B-cell-depleted T cells, or PBMCs. The sample metadata nearly always contained a de-identified subject ID, COVID-19 status, age in years and sex. Subjects who had been exposed to COVID-19, were actively infected with it, or had recovered from it provided the deeply sampled blood TCRbeta repertoires that made up the dataset. The repertoires were made available in a free public database intended to serve as a resource for research on the immune response to SARS-CoV-2. The samples were drawn from two sources: the first 160 participants of the ongoing ImmuneRACE study, and 1,000 to 1,500 subjects contributed by 6 global collaborators. Study-wide findings and limitations: How much clinical and demographic metadata was included differed by source and by participant, and the metadata was provided uncurated.

Sequencing was carried out using peripheral blood. The sequence was obtained from a woman between 50 and 59 years old with active or convalescent COVID-19.

The DNA sequence reads TGTGCCAGCAGCTCGGTAACGGGTGGCAATCAGCCCCAGCATTTT. It codes for CASSSVTGGNQPQHF. The chain is made from TRBV7-6 and TRBJ1-5; too little of a D gene remains to name it. The germline V gene provides CDR1 SGHVS and CDR2 FNYEAQ. Taken from cysteine to phenylalanine, the CDR3 has 15 residues. CDR3 DNA only is kept here, 45 bases in frame from base 1. Relative to germline, V is 4 bases shorter and J is 2 bases shorter, with 12 bases between their ends.